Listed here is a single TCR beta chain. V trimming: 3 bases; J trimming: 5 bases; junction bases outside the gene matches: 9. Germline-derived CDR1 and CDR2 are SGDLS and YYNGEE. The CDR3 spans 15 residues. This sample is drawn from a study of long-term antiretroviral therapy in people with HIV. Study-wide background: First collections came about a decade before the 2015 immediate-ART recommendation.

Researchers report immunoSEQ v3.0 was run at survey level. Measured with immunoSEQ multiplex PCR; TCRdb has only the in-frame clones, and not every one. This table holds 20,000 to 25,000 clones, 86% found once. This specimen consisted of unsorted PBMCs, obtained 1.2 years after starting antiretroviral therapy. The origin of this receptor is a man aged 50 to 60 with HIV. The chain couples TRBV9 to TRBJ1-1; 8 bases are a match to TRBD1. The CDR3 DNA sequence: TGTGCCAGCAGCGCGAGAGGACAGGGCTTTACTGAAGCTTTCTTT. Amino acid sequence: CASSARGQGFTEAFF.